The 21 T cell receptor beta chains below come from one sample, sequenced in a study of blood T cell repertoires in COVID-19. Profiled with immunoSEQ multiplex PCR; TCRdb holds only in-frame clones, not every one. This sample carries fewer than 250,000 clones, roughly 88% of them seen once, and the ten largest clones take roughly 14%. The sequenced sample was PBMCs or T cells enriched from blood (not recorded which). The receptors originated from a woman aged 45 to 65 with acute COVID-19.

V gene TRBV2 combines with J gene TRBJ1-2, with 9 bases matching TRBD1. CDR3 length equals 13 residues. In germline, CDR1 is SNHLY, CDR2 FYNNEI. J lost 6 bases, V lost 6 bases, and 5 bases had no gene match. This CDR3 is CASSTRQGDGYTF. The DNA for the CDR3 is TGTGCCAGCAGCACGAGACAGGGGGATGGCTACACCTTC.

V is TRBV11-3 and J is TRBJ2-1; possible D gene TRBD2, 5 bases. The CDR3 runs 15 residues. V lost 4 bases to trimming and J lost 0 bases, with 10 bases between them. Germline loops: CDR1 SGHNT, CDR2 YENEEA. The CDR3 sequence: CASSSVGSSYNEQFF. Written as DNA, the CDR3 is TGTGCCAGCAGCTCGGTGGGGAGCTCCTACAATGAGCAGTTCTTC.

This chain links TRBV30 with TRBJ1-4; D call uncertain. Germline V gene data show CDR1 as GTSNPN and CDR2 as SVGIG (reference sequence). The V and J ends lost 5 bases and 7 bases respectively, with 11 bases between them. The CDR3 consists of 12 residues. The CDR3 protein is CAWRRTGEKLFF. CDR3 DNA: TGTGCCTGGCGACGAACGGGTGAAAAACTGTTTTTT.

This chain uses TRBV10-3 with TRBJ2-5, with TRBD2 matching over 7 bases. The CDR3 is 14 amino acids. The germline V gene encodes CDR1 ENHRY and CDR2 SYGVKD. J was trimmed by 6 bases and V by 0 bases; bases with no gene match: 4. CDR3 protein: CAISESTSHKTQYF. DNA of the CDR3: TGTGCCATCAGTGAGTCGACTAGCCACAAGACCCAGTACTTC.

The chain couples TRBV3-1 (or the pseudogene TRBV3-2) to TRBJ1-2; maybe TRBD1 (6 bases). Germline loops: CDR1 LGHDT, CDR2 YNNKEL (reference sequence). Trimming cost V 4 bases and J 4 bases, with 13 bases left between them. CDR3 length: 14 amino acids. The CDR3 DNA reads TGTGCCAGCAGCCGCAAACAGGGTGCCTATGGCTACACCTTC. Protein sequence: CASSRKQGAYGYTF.

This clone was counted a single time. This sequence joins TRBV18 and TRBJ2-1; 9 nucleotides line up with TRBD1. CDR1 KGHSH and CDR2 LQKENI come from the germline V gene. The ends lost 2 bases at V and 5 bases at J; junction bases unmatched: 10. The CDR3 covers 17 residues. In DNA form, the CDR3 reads TGTGCCAGCTCACCATCCCTCACAGGGGGCTTCAACAATGAGCAGTTCTTC. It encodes CASSPSLTGGFNNEQFF.

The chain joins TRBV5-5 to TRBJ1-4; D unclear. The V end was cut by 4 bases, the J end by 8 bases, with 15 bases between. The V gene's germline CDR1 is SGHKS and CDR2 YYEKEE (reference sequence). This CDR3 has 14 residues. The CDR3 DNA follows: TGTGCCAGCAGCCGCGCGGGGTTCAGGGAAAAACTGTTTTTT. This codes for CASSRAGFREKLFF.

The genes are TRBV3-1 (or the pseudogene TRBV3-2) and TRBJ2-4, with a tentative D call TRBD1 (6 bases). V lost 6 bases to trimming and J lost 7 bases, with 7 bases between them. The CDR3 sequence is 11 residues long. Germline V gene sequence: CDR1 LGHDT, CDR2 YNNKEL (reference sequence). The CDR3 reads CASRGANIQYF. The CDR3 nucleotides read TGTGCCAGCAGGGGGGCGAACATTCAGTACTTC.

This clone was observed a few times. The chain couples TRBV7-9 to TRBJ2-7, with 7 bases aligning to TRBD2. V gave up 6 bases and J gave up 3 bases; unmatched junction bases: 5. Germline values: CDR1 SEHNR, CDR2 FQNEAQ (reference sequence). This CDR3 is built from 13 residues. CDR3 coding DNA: TGTGCCAGCAGTGCCAGCGGGATCTACGAGCAGTACTTC. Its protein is CASSASGIYEQYF.

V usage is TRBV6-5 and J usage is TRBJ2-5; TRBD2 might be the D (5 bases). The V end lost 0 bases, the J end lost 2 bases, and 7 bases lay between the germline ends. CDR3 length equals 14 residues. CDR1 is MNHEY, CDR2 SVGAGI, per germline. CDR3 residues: CASSYSRAQETQYF. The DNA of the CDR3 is TGTGCCAGCAGTTACTCGCGGGCGCAAGAGACCCAGTACTTC.

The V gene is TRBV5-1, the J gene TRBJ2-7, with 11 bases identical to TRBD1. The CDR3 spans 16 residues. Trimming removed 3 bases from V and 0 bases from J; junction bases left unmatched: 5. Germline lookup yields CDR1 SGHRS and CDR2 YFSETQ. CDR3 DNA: TGCGCCAGCAGCTCCGGGACAGGGGGGAGCTCCTACGAGCAGTACTTC. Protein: CASSSGTGGSSYEQYF.

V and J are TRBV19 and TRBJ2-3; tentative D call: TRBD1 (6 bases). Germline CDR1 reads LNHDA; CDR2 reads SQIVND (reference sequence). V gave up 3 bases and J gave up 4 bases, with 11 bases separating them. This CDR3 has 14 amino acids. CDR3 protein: CASSIRTEADTQYF. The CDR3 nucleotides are TGTGCCAGTAGTATTAGGACAGAGGCAGATACGCAGTATTTT.

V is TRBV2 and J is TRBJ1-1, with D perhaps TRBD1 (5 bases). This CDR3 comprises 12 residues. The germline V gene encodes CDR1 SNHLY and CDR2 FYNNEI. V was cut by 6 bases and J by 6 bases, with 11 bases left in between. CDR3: CASRTWTSEAFF. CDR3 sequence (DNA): TGTGCCAGCAGAACTTGGACATCTGAAGCTTTCTTT.

DNA of the CDR3: TGTGCCAGCAGCTCAACAGGTTATAGCAATCAGCCCCAGCATTTT. It encodes CASSSTGYSNQPQHF. The chain is built from TRBV7-9 and TRBJ1-5; possible D gene TRBD1, 5 bases. The CDR3 is 15 amino acids. The germline V gene encodes CDR1 SEHNR and CDR2 FQNEAQ (reference sequence). Trimming cost V 4 bases and J 0 bases, with 10 bases left between them. Filled out from reference TRBV7-9 and TRBJ1-5, the complete variable domain reads DTGVSQNPRHKITKRGQNVTFRCDPISEHNRLYWYRQTLGQGPEFLTYFQNEAQLEKSRLLSDRFSAERPKGSFSTLEIQRTEQGDSAMYLCASSSTGYSNQPQHFGDGTRLSIL.

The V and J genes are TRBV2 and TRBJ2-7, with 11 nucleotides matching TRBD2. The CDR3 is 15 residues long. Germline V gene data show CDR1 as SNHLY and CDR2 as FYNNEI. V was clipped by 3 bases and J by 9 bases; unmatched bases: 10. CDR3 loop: CASSDAASGRIVQYF. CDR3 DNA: TGTGCCAGCAGTGATGCGGCTAGCGGGAGGATTGTGCAGTACTTC.

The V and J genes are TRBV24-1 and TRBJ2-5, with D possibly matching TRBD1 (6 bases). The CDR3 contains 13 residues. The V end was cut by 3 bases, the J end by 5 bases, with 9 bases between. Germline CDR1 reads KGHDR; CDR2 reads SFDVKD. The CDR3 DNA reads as TGTGCCACCAGTGATCCAACAGGGGAGACCCAGTACTTC. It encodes CATSDPTGETQYF.

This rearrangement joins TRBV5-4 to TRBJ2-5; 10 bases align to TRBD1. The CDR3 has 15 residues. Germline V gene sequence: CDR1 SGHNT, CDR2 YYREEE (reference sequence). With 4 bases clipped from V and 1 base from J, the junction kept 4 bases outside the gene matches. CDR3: CASSKTGGPQETQYF. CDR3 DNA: TGTGCCAGCAGCAAGACAGGGGGCCCCCAAGAGACCCAGTACTTC.

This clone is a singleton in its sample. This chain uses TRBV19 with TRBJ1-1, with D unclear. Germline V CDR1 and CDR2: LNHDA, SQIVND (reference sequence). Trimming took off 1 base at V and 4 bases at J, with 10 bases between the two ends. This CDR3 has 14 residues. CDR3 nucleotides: TGTGCCAGTAGTATAGGAGGTCAGCTCACTGAAGCTTTCTTT. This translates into CASSIGGQLTEAFF. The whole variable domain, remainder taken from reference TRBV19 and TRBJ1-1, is DGGITQSPKYLFRKEGQNVTLSCEQNLNHDAMYWYRQDPGQGLRLIYYSQIVNDFQKGDIAEGYSVSREKKESFPLTVTSAQKNPTAFYLCASSIGGQLTEAFFGQGTRLTVV.

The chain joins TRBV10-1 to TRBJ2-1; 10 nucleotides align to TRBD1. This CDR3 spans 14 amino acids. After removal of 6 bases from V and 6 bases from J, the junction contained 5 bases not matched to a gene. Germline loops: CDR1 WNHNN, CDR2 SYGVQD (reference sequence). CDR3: CASRGDRGRNEQFF. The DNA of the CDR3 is TGCGCCAGCAGGGGGGACAGGGGCCGCAATGAGCAGTTCTTC.

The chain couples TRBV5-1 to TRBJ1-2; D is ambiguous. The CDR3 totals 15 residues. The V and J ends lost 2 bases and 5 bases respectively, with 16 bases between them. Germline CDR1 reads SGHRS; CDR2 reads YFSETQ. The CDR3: CASSFGSSETYGYTF. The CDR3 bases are TGCGCCAGCAGCTTCGGGTCTTCAGAGACTTATGGCTACACCTTC.

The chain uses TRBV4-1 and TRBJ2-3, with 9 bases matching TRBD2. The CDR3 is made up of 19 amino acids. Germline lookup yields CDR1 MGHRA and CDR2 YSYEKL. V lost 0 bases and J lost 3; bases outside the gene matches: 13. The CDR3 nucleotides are TGCGCCAGCAGCCAAGATTACCGCATAGCGGGAGACAAAACAGATACGCAGTATTTT. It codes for CASSQDYRIAGDKTDTQYF.